This paragraph reports one T cell receptor beta chain. These data come from a study of blood T cell repertoires in COVID-19. About the research overall: Acute-phase and convalescent COVID-19 samples originated in the United States, Italy and Spain. The analysed material was cDNA or gDNA that came from T cells, B-cell-depleted T cells, or PBMCs.

CDR1 is SEHNR and CDR2 is FQNEAQ in the germline V gene (reference sequence). V dropped 5 bases and J dropped 5; count of bases not matched to a gene: 8. This CDR3 has 15 residues. In the source study's methods: Amplified reference gene primers provided the basis for estimating nucleated cell counts. Measured with immunoSEQ multiplex PCR; TCRdb has only the in-frame clones, and not every one. That table is the source of V, J and clone size, and D and trimming were worked out from the DNA. This table holds around 160,000 clones, 84% found once. The TCR sequence derives from a human donor in a cohort sampled during active COVID-19. Sequencing was done on a sample of peripheral blood. The J gene is TRBJ1-4, the V gene TRBV7-9; 7 bases line up with TRBD1. The CDR3, as DNA: TGTGCCAGCAGCCATGGCGACAGGGCCAATGAAAAACTGTTTTTT. Encoded protein: CASSHGDRANEKLFF. The variable domain in full, completed from reference TRBV7-9 and TRBJ1-4, reads DTGVSQNPRHKITKRGQNVTFRCDPISEHNRLYWYRQTLGQGPEFLTYFQNEAQLEKSRLLSDRFSAERPKGSFSTLEIQRTEQGDSAMYLCASSHGDRANEKLFFGSGTQLSVL.